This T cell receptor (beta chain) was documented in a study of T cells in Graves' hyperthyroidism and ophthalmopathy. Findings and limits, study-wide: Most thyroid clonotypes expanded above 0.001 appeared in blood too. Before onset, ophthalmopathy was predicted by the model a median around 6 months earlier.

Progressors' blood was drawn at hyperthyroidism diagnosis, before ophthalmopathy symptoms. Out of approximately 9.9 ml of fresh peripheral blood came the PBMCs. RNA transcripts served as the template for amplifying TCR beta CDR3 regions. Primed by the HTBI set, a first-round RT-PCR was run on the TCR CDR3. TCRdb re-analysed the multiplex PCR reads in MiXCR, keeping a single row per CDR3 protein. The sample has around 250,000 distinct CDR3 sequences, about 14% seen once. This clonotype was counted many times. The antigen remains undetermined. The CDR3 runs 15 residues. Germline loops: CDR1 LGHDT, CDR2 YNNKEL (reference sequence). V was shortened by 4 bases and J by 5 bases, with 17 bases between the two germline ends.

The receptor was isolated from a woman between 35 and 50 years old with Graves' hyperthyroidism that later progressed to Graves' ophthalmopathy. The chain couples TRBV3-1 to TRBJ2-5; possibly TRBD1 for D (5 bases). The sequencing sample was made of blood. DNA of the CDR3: TGTGCCAGCAGCCCTCGAACAGGTCGCTCGGAGACCCAGTACTTC. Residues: CASSPRTGRSETQYF.